This T cell receptor beta chain was identified in a study of OX40 agonist ivuxolimab in advanced cancers. In the study overall: The dose-escalation cohort had hepatocellular carcinoma, melanoma, renal cell or head and neck cancer. Three patients, one with hepatocellular carcinoma and two with cutaneous melanoma, achieved partial responses. General study results and limits: Low normalized T-cell clonal expansion was also seen in some nonresponders.

Germline values: CDR1 SGHVS, CDR2 FQNEAQ. The V gene end was trimmed by 5 bases and the J gene end by 2 bases; junction bases not matched to a gene: 5. The CDR3 runs 14 residues. This clone was picked up one time. The antigen is not known. Repertoires were generated with immunoSEQ multiplex PCR, while TCRdb's copy carries only in-frame clones and drops some. Altogether 70,000 or so clones are present, 90% to 95% being singletons, with the ten largest covering over 6%. The chain combines TRBV7-8 with TRBJ2-7; 8 bases line up with TRBD1. The receptor's source is an adult with an advanced solid tumor such as melanoma, head and neck, liver or kidney cancer. Sample: CD4+ or CD8+ T cells sorted from blood, taken in a trial of the OX40 agonist ivuxolimab. CDR3 nucleotides: TGTGCCAGCAGCGGGGAACAGGGGGCCTACGAGCAGTACTTC. Translating it yields CASSGEQGAYEQYF.